The clone carrying this T cell receptor beta chain has only a few counts. This entry is derived from a study of shared clonotypes between healthy human individuals. Clones were sequenced by immunoSEQ multiplex PCR, and TCRdb holds only the in-frame ones, with some missing. This table holds some 500,000 clones, around 80% found once. The V end was cut by 5 bases, the J end by 6 bases, with 11 bases between. Per germline, CDR1 SGHTA and CDR2 FQGNSA. This CDR3 has 13 residues. This clonotype originated in a woman in her thirties or forties in good health. Some clones in this sample may be carry-over from other donors' samples. This rearrangement joins TRBV7-2 to TRBJ1-5, with a tentative D call TRBD1 (5 bases). The sample was PBMCs. The CDR3 region has the DNA TGTGCCAGCAGCCCGACAGCACTTCAGCCCCAGCATTTT. Residues: CASSPTALQPQHF.